This T cell receptor beta chain was identified during a study of T cells expressing NK-cell markers. TCRdb derives one entry per CDR3 protein from the 5' RACE reads, leaving out DNA. The specimen's table records 500,000 to 600,000 distinct CDR3 sequences. The CDR3 is made up of 18 amino acids. Germline lookup yields CDR1 SGHAT and CDR2 FQNNGV. The material sequenced was blood T cells: a sorted CD56 or NKG2C T cell subset, CD4+ or CD8+ T cells, or bulk PBMC T cells (not recorded which). The TCR was taken from a young man in good health. The gene calls are TRBV11-2 and TRBJ2-3; absent DNA, TCRdb's TRBD2 call cannot be checked. The CDR3 loop reads CASSLDQALLAGVDTQYF.